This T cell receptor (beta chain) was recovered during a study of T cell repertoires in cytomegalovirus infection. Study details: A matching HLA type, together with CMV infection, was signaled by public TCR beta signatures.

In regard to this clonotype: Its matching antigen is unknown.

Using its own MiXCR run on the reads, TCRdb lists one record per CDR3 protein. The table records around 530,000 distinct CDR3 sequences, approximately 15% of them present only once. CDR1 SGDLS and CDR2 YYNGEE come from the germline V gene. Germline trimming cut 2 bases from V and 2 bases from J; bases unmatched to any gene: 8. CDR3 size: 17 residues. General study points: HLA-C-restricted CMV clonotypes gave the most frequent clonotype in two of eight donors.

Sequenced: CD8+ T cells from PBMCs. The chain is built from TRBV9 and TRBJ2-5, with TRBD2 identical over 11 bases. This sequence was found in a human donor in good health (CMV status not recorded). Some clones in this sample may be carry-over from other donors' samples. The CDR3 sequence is CASSVGQRLAGQETQYF. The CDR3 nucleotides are TGTGCCAGCAGCGTCGGCCAGAGACTAGCGGGGCAAGAGACCCAGTACTTC.